This T cell receptor (beta chain) was obtained from a study of CD8 T cells in ankylosing spondylitis. TCRdb itself ran the 5' RACE reads through MiXCR, one entry per CDR3 protein. This table has around 75,000 distinct CDR3 sequences, about 5% appearing once. Overall study results and limits: Reportedly, disease-linked clones are significantly enriched in ankylosing spondylitis patients' matched synovial fluid. Clones linked to disease, bearing a CD8+ phenotype, were relatively rare in peripheral blood.

This clonotype was seen ten or more times. Antigen: not known. V shed 6 bases and J shed 2 bases, with 11 bases lying between them. Germline CDR1 reads DFQATT; CDR2 reads SNEGSKA (reference sequence). The CDR3 totals 12 residues. Input material: blood, either unsorted or a sorted T cell fraction (not recorded which). The TCR comes from a male donor with ankylosing spondylitis or in good health (not recorded which). The chain recombines TRBV20-1 with TRBJ2-7; D is possibly TRBD1 (5 bases). CDR3 DNA sequence: TGCAGTGCGAATTACAGGACCTACGAGCAGTACTTC. This gives the protein CSANYRTYEQYF.